The source of this TCR beta chain is a study of blood T cells in healthy people across ages. Study-level points and caveats: Long-lived donors had more naive CD4+ cells and higher diversity than aged donors. PBMCs that were unsorted prevented a conclusive naive versus antigen-experienced comparison.

Comment on this clonotype: Its antigen remains unidentified.

Germline V CDR1 and CDR2: SGHTA, FQGNSA. The CDR3 sequence is 13 residues long. The second PCR ran about 6 to 11 cycles with a sample-barcoded 5' primer and J-beta primers. Each cDNA molecule received a tag from a template-switch adaptor that had 12 random nucleotides. Each CDR3 protein is one row after TCRdb ran MiXCR on the 5' RACE reads. The sample yields fewer than 2 million distinct CDR3 sequences, roughly two fifths seen once. The amount of total RNA extracted per sample was at least 5 micrograms. The clonotype originates from a human donor in good health. The chain has TRBV7-2 and TRBJ2-4; D is unclear. The J call may be incorrect, as the DNA end agrees better with TRBJ2-7. Sequenced: blood. The CDR3 nucleotides read TGTGCCAGCAGCTTTAGTCCCAGTGACGAGCAGTACTTC. Translating gives CASSFSPSDEQYF.